This passage covers 26 T cell receptor beta chains from one sample sequenced in a study of CD8 T cells in Susac syndrome. Random hexamers were used to reverse transcribe an amount of about 0.5 to 1 ug RNA. Via MiXCR, TCRdb re-called the immunoSEQ multiplex PCR reads, giving one row per CDR3 protein. The sample includes roughly 50,000 distinct CDR3 sequences, roughly 93% of them seen just once. Source material: CD8+ T cells from PBMCs. Receptors were obtained from a human donor in good health.

The rearrangement links TRBV16 to TRBJ2-1, with 9 bases lining up with TRBD2. The CDR3 extends over 15 amino acids. The junction had 5 bases not matched to a gene; V was cut back by 4 bases and J by 4 bases. Germline CDR1 reads KGHSY; CDR2 reads FQNENV. CDR3 coding DNA: TGTGCCAGCAGCCCACCGGGACTAGCATACAATGAGCAGTTCTTC. Amino acid sequence: CASSPPGLAYNEQFF.

This chain uses TRBV7-6 with TRBJ2-5; TRBD2 agrees at 7 bases. This CDR3 contains 17 residues. Looked up from germline, CDR1 is SGHVS and CDR2 is FNYEAQ. V gave up 4 bases and J gave up 2 bases; unmatched junction bases: 13. The CDR3: CASSSRLRGRDQETQYF. Here the CDR3 DNA reads TGTGCCAGCAGCTCCCGTTTGAGAGGGAGGGATCAAGAGACCCAGTACTTC.

This clonotype was recorded a few times. The chain links TRBV19 to TRBJ2-7; TRBD1 is a possible D gene (6 bases). CDR1 LNHDA and CDR2 SQIVND come from the germline V gene (reference sequence). The CDR3 is 12 residues long. Deletions cut 6 bases from V and 3 bases from J, with 9 bases between. The CDR3 here is CASRDSFYEQYF. The CDR3 nucleotides read TGTGCCAGTAGGGACAGTTTCTACGAGCAGTACTTC.

This chain links TRBV7-9 with TRBJ2-3; 8 nucleotides line up with TRBD2. V was pared by 5 bases and J by 2 bases, with 9 bases of the junction left unmatched. The CDR3 runs to 16 residues. Germline V gives CDR1 SEHNR, CDR2 FQNEAQ (reference sequence). Here the CDR3 reads CASSPREGGPTDTQYF. Here the CDR3 DNA reads TGTGCCAGCAGCCCACGGGAGGGGGGGCCCACAGATACGCAGTATTTT. Using reference TRBV7-9 and TRBJ2-3 for the parts outside the CDR3, the full variable domain is DTGVSQNPRHKITKRGQNVTFRCDPISEHNRLYWYRQTLGQGPEFLTYFQNEAQLEKSRLLSDRFSAERPKGSFSTLEIQRTEQGDSAMYLCASSPREGGPTDTQYFGPGTRLTVL.

The rearrangement joins TRBV13 to TRBJ2-3, with D possibly TRBD2 on 6 matching bases. The length of the CDR3 is 16 residues. Germline V gene sequence: CDR1 PRHDT, CDR2 FYEKMQ (reference sequence). V dropped 5 bases and J dropped 5 bases, with 20 bases sitting between them. For the CDR3, the DNA is TGTGCCAGCAGCCTCTGGGCGGGACTGTCGGGAGATACGCAGTATTTT. This sequence encodes CASSLWAGLSGDTQYF.

This clonotype was seen just once. This rearrangement joins TRBV18 to TRBJ1-2; D not certain. V lost 2 bases to trimming and J lost 1 base, with 14 bases between them. The CDR3 loop spans 16 amino acids. Germline V gene data show CDR1 as KGHSH and CDR2 as LQKENI. CDR3 DNA: TGTGCCAGCTCACCATCCACGCTGGAGTTTAACTATGGCTACACCTTC. Protein sequence: CASSPSTLEFNYGYTF. The full variable domain, in which reference TRBV18 and TRBJ1-2 provide the parts outside the CDR3, is NAGVMQNPRHLVRRRGQEARLRCSPMKGHSHVYWYRQLPEEGLKFMVYLQKENIIDESGMPKERFSAEFPKEGPSILRIQQVVRGDSAAYFCASSPSTLEFNYGYTFGSGTRLTVV.

This chain joins TRBV7-9 and TRBJ2-7; 8 bases agree with TRBD2. V lost 7 bases and J lost 6; bases outside the gene matches: 11. Germline CDR1 reads SEHNR; CDR2 reads FQNEAQ (reference sequence). This CDR3 contains 14 residues. This CDR3 is CASNSGTRVAEQYF. The CDR3 DNA sequence: TGTGCCAGCAACTCCGGGACTAGAGTCGCCGAGCAGTACTTC.

This chain connects TRBV27 to TRBJ2-2, with D maybe TRBD1 (5 bases). There are 17 residues in the CDR3. Trimming pared 3 bases from V and 4 bases from J, leaving 18 bases between. CDR1 and CDR2 from the germline V gene are MNHEY and SMNVEV (reference sequence). The CDR3 sequence: CASSLIGHLGSTGELFF. The CDR3 nucleotides read TGTGCCAGCAGTTTGATTGGACATCTCGGCAGCACCGGGGAGCTGTTTTTT.

The chain uses TRBV28 and TRBJ1-4; no definite D call. Trimming removed 6 bases at V and 1 base at J, with 9 bases between. CDR1 MDHEN and CDR2 SYDVKM come from the germline V gene. The CDR3 contains 14 residues. The CDR3: CASSRIETNEKLFF. The CDR3 DNA reads as TGTGCCAGCAGCCGAATAGAAACTAATGAAAAACTGTTTTTT.

The V call is TRBV5-1, the J call TRBJ1-3; D may be TRBD1 (5 bases). The germline V gene encodes CDR1 SGHRS and CDR2 YFSETQ. V gave up 0 bases and J gave up 0 bases, with 13 bases separating them. This CDR3 contains 17 residues. CDR3 coding DNA: TGCGCCAGCAGCTTGGATTCGGGGCCTAGCTCTGGAAACACCATATATTTT. Translated: CASSLDSGPSSGNTIYF.

The V and J genes are TRBV27 and TRBJ2-1, with 11 bases aligning to TRBD2. The V gene end was trimmed by 7 bases and the J gene end by 3 bases; junction bases not matched to a gene: 2. The length of the CDR3 is 14 residues. Germline CDR1 is MNHEY and CDR2 is SMNVEV (reference sequence). The CDR3: CASTGTSGYNEQFF. The CDR3, as DNA: TGTGCCAGCACTGGGACTAGCGGCTACAATGAGCAGTTCTTC.

The rearrangement links TRBV5-1 to TRBJ2-7, with 11 positions matching TRBD2. This CDR3 has 15 amino acids. Germline V gene lookup returns CDR1 SGHRS and CDR2 YFSETQ. V gave up 4 bases and J gave up 3 bases; unmatched junction bases: 6. CDR3 in amino acids: CASSPLAGGGYEQYF. The DNA for the CDR3 is TGCGCCAGCAGCCCGCTAGCGGGAGGAGGCTACGAGCAGTACTTC.

The gene calls are TRBV12-3 or TRBV12-4 and TRBJ2-7; 8 bases are shared with TRBD2. CDR3 length equals 14 residues. The V segment lost 7 bases and the J segment 4 bases; nucleotides outside the gene matches: 9. This chain's CDR3 is CASTWSGRPYEQYF. As DNA, the CDR3 is TGTGCCAGCACCTGGAGCGGGAGACCGTACGAGCAGTACTTC.

This chain joins TRBV5-4 and TRBJ2-7; TRBD1 matches at 10 bases. The J segment lost 5 bases and the V segment lost 0 bases, leaving 2 bases of the junction unmatched. Per germline, CDR1 SGHNT and CDR2 YYREEE (reference sequence). The CDR3 spans 14 residues. CDR3: CASSLGQGADEQYF. The CDR3 DNA sequence: TGTGCCAGCAGCTTGGGACAGGGGGCGGACGAGCAGTACTTC.

Of note for this clonotype: One end of the junction fails to match germline, which may point to a read error. The V gene is TRBV28, the J gene TRBJ2-7; D gene ambiguous. The CDR3 length is 12 residues. Looked up from germline, CDR1 is MDHEN and CDR2 is SYDVKM. CDR3 sequence: CASSLSRYEKYF. CDR3 DNA sequence: TGTGCCAGCAGTTTGAGCAGATACGAGAAGTACTTC.

The J gene is TRBJ2-7, the V gene TRBV2, with D hard to call. Germline V gene data show CDR1 as SNHLY and CDR2 as FYNNEI. V lost 2 bases and J lost 3, with 5 bases in between. There are 12 residues in the CDR3. This CDR3 reads CASSEMGYEQYF. The CDR3 DNA follows: TGTGCCAGCAGTGAAATGGGCTACGAGCAGTACTTC. Full variable domain (missing parts from reference TRBV2 and TRBJ2-7): EPEVTQTPSHQVTQMGQEVILRCVPISNHLYFYWYRQILGQKVEFLVSFYNNEISEKSEIFDDQFSVERPDGSNFTLKIRSTKLEDSAMYFCASSEMGYEQYFGPGTRLTVT.

The chain combines TRBV12-3 or TRBV12-4 with TRBJ1-2, with no clear D. Trimming took off 6 bases at V and 4 bases at J, with 12 bases between the two ends. The CDR3 consists of 13 residues. This CDR3 is CASSYSIFYGYTF. The CDR3 DNA is TGTGCCAGCAGCTACAGTATCTTCTATGGCTACACCTTC.

The chain links TRBV7-2 to TRBJ2-4, with 7 nucleotides matching TRBD1. The trim removed 2 bases at V and 5 bases at J, leaving 6 bases unmatched. CDR1 and CDR2 (germline): SGHTA, FQGNSA. The CDR3 is 15 residues long. CDR3 bases: TGTGCCAGCAGCTTACTTGCCGGGACAGAAAACATTCAGTACTTC. It is translated as CASSLLAGTENIQYF. The full variable domain, with the rest looked up from reference TRBV7-2 and TRBJ2-4, is GAGVSQSPSNKVTEKGKDVELRCDPISGHTALYWYRQSLGQGLEFLIYFQGNSAPDKSGLPSDRFSAERTGGSVSTLTIQRTQQEDSAVYLCASSLLAGTENIQYFGAGTRLSVL.

V usage is TRBV13 and J usage is TRBJ2-1; D gene ambiguous. Trimming took off 0 bases at V and 7 bases at J, with 7 bases between the two ends. CDR1 is PRHDT and CDR2 is FYEKMQ in the germline V gene (reference sequence). This CDR3 is 13 amino acids long. The CDR3 region has the DNA TGTGCCAGCAGCTTAGGTAGGGCGAATGAGCAGTTCTTC. It is translated as CASSLGRANEQFF.

This rearrangement joins TRBV2 to TRBJ1-5, with D possibly being TRBD1 (5 bases). Germline CDR1 is SNHLY and CDR2 is FYNNEI. Trimming shortened V by 6 bases and J by 7 bases, and 13 bases separated the two germline ends. The CDR3 is made up of 13 amino acids. This CDR3 reads CASRQRWGQPQHF. In DNA form, the CDR3 reads TGTGCCAGCAGGCAGCGTTGGGGCCAGCCCCAGCATTTT. Variable domain in full (rest from reference TRBV2 and TRBJ1-5): EPEVTQTPSHQVTQMGQEVILRCVPISNHLYFYWYRQILGQKVEFLVSFYNNEISEKSEIFDDQFSVERPDGSNFTLKIRSTKLEDSAMYFCASRQRWGQPQHFGDGTRLSIL.

The gene calls are TRBV7-2 and TRBJ2-1; TRBD2 matches at 9 bases. The CDR3 runs 18 residues. CDR1 is SGHTA and CDR2 is FQGNSA in the germline V gene. V lost 5 bases, J lost 4 bases, and 15 bases stayed unmatched. The CDR3 bases are TGTGCCAGCAGCCCCTTGGCGGGAGGGCCCTTTACATACAATGAGCAGTTCTTC. This codes for CASSPLAGGPFTYNEQFF.

This rearrangement joins TRBV2 to TRBJ2-2, with TRBD2 identical over 11 bases. The CDR3 contains 16 residues. CDR1 and CDR2 (germline): SNHLY, FYNNEI. The ends lost 6 bases at V and 4 bases at J; junction bases unmatched: 7. The CDR3 spells CASSATGTSGTGELFF. Here the CDR3 DNA reads TGTGCCAGCAGCGCCACGGGGACTAGCGGCACCGGGGAGCTGTTTTTT.

The J gene is TRBJ2-2, the V gene TRBV27; D might be TRBD2 (6 bases). Per the germline V gene, CDR1 is MNHEY and CDR2 is SMNVEV (reference sequence). Between the trimmed V and J ends, which lost 5 bases and 6 bases, there was a span of 19 bases. CDR3 length: 16 amino acids. CDR3 sequence reads: CASSTLGGKRPGELFF. CDR3 nucleotide sequence: TGTGCCAGCAGTACTCTTGGGGGGAAGAGGCCCGGGGAGCTGTTTTTT.

The CDR3 coding sequence is TGCAGCGTTGAAGTGCAGGGGTCCTACAATGAGCAGTTCTTC. This gives the protein CSVEVQGSYNEQFF. V and J are TRBV29-1 and TRBJ2-1, with D possibly TRBD1 on 6 matching bases. Germline V gene data show CDR1 as SQVTM and CDR2 as ANQGSEA. V lost 1 base, J lost 1 base, and 8 bases lay in between. The CDR3 totals 14 residues.

The chain combines TRBV7-9 with TRBJ2-1, with a weak D call TRBD2 (5 bases). Germline CDR1 is SEHNR and CDR2 is FQNEAQ (reference sequence). V lost 5 bases and J lost 8, with 13 bases in between. CDR3 length: 13 residues. The CDR3 spells CASSVTSVDEQFF. In DNA form, the CDR3 reads TGTGCCAGCAGCGTAACTAGTGTCGATGAGCAGTTCTTC.

The chain has TRBV11-3 and TRBJ2-7; D ambiguous. The V gene's germline CDR1 is SGHNT and CDR2 YENEEA. The CDR3 length is 11 residues. V shed 4 bases and J shed 7 bases, with 8 bases lying between them. The DNA of the CDR3 is TGTGCCAGCAGCTCGGTGGGAGAGCAGTACTTC. Translating it yields CASSSVGEQYF.